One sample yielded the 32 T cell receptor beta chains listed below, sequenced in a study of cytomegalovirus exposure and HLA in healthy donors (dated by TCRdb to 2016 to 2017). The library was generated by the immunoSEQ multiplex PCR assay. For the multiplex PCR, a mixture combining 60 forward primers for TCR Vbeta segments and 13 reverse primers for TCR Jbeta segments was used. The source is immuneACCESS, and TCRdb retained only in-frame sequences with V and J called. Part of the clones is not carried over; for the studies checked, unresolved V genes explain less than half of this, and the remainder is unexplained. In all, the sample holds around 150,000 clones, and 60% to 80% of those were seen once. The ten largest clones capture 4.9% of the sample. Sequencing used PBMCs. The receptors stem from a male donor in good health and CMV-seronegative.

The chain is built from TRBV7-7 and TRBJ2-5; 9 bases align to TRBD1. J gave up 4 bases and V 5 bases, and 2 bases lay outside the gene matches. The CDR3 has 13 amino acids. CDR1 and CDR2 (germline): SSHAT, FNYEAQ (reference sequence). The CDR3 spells CASSGQGRETQYF. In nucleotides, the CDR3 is TGTGCCAGCAGCGGACAGGGGCGAGAGACCCAGTACTTC.

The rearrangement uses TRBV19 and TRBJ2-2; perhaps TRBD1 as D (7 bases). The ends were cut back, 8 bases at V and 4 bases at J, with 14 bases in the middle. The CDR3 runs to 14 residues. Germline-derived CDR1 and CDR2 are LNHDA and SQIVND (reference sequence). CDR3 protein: CASGGGGSTGELFF. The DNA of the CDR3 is TGTGCCAGTGGAGGAGGGGGCAGCACCGGGGAGCTGTTTTTT.

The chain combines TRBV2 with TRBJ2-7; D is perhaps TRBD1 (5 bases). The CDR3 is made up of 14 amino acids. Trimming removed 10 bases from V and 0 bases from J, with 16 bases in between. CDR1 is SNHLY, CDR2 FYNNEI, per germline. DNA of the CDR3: TGTGCCACCAAAGGGCAGGGAAGCTCCTACGAGCAGTACTTC. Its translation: CATKGQGSSYEQYF.

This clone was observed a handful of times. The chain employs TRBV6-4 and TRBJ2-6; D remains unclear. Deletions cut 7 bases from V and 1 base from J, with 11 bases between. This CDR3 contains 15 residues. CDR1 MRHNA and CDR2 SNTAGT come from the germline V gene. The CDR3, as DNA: TGTGCCAGCACCTACGCGGTTTCTGGGGCCAACGTCCTGACTTTC. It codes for CASTYAVSGANVLTF.

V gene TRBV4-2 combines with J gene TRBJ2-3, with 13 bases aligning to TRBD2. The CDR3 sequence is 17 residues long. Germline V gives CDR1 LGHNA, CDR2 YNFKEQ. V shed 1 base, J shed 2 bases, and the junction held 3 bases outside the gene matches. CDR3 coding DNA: TGTGCCAGCAGCCAAGGGGGACTAGCGGGACTCACAGATACGCAGTATTTT. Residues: CASSQGGLAGLTDTQYF.

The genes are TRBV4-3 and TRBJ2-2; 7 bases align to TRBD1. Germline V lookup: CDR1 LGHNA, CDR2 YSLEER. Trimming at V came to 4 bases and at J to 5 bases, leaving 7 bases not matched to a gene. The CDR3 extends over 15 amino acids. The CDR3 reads CASSPDRVGTGELFF. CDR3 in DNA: TGCGCCAGCAGCCCCGACAGGGTAGGAACCGGGGAGCTGTTTTTT.

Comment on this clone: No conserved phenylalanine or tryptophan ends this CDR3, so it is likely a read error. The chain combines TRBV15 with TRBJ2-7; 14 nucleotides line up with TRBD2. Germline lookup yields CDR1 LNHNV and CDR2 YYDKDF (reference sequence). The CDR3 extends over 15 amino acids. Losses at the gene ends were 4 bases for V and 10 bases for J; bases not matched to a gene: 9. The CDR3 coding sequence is TGTGCCACCAGCACCGACGGGACTAGCGGGAGATATCAGTACCTC. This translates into CATSTDGTSGRYQYL.

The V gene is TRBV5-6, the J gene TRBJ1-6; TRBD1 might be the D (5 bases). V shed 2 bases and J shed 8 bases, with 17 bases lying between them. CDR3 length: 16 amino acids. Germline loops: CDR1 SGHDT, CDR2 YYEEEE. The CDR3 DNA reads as TGTGCCAGCAGCTTTGTTCTGCGACAGCCTGATTCACCCCTCCACTTT. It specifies CASSFVLRQPDSPLHF.

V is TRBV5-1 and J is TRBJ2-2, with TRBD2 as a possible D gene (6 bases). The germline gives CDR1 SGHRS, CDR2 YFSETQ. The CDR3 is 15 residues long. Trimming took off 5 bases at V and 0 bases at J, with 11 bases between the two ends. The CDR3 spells CASREGPPNTGELFF. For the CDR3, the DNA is TGCGCCAGCAGGGAGGGACCTCCGAACACCGGGGAGCTGTTTTTT.

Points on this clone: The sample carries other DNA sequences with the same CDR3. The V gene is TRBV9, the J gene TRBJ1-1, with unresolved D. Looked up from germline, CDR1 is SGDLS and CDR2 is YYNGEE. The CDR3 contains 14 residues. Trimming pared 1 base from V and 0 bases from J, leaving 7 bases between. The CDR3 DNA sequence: TGTGCCAGCAGCGTAACCGGGATGAACACTGAAGCTTTCTTT. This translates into CASSVTGMNTEAFF.

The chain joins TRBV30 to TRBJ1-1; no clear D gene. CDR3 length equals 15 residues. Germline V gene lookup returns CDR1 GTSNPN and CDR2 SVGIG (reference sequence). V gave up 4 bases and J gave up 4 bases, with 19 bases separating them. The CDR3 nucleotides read TGTGCCTGGAACCCGACGGGGAGGGCTATCACTGAAGCTTTCTTT. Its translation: CAWNPTGRAITEAFF.

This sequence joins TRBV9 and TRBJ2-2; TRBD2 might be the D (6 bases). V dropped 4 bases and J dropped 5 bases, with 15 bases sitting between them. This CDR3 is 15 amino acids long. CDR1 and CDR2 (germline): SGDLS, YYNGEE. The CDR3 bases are TGTGCCAGCAGCCCCACGACGGGGGTAACCGGGGAGCTGTTTTTT. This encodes CASSPTTGVTGELFF. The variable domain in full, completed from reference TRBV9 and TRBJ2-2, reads DSGVTQTPKHLITATGQRVTLRCSPRSGDLSVYWYQQSLDQGLQFLIQYYNGEERAKGNILERFSAQQFPDLHSELNLSSLELGDSALYFCASSPTTGVTGELFFGEGSRLTVL.

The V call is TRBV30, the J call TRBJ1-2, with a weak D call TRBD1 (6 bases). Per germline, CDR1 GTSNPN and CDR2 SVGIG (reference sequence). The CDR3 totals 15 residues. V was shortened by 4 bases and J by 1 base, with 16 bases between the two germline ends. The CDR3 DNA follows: TGTGCCTGGATCAAGAGGGGGACTATTAACTATGGCTACACCTTC. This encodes CAWIKRGTINYGYTF.

CDR3 bases: TGCAGCGTTGCGGAACGGGACAGGGGGTTCGAGCAGTACTTC. This encodes CSVAERDRGFEQYF. The rearrangement joins TRBV29-1 to TRBJ2-7; 11 positions match TRBD1. Per the germline V gene, CDR1 is SQVTM and CDR2 is ANQGSEA. The CDR3 totals 14 residues. V shed 4 bases, J shed 6 bases, and the junction held 8 bases outside the gene matches.

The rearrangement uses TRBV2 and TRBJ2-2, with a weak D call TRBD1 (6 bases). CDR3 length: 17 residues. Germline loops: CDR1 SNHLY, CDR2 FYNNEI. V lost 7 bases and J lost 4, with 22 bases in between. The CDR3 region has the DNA TGTGCCAGCAAAGGACAGTTCGGGACGTGGGGCACCGGGGAGCTGTTTTTT. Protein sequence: CASKGQFGTWGTGELFF.

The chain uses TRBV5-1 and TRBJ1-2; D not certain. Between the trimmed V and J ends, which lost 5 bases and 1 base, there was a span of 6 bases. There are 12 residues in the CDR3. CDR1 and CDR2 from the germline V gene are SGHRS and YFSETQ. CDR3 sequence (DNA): TGCGCCAGCAGTCGGGATAACTATGGCTACACCTTC. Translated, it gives CASSRDNYGYTF.

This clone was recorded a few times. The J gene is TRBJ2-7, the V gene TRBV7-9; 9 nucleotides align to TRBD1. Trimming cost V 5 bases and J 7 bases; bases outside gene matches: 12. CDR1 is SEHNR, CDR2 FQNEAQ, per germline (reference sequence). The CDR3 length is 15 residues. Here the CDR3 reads CASSAEGQGPREQYF. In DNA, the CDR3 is TGTGCCAGCAGCGCAGAAGGACAGGGGCCTCGGGAGCAGTACTTC.

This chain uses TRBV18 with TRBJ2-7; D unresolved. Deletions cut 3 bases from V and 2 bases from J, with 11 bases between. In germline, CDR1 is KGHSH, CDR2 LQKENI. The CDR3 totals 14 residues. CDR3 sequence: CASSPWQEAYEQYF. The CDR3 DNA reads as TGTGCCAGCTCACCTTGGCAGGAAGCCTACGAGCAGTACTTC.

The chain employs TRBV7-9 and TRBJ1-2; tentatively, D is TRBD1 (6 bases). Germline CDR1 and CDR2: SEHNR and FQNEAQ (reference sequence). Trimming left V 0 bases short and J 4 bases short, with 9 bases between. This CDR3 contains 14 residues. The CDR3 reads CASSLALDSYGYTF. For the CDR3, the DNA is TGTGCCAGCAGCTTAGCTTTGGACAGCTATGGCTACACCTTC.

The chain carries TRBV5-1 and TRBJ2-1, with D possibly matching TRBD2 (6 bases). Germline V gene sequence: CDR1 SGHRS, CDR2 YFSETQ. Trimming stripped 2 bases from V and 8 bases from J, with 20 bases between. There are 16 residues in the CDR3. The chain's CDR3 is CASSLMPGLQTDEQFF. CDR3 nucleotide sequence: TGCGCCAGCAGCTTAATGCCGGGACTTCAGACCGATGAGCAGTTCTTC.

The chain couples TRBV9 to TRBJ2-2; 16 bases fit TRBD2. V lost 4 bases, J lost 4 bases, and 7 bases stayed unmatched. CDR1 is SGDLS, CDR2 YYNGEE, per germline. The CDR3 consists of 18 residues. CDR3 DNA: TGTGCCAGCAGCAAGGGGACTAGCGGGGGGGTTGTCACCGGGGAGCTGTTTTTT. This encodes CASSKGTSGGVVTGELFF.

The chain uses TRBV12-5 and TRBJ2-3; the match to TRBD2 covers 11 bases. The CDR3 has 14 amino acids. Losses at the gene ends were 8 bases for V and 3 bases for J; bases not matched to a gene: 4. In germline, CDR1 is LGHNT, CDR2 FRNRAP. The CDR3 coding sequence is TGTGCTAGTTCATCTAGCGGGAGGACAGATACGCAGTATTTT. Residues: CASSSSGRTDTQYF.

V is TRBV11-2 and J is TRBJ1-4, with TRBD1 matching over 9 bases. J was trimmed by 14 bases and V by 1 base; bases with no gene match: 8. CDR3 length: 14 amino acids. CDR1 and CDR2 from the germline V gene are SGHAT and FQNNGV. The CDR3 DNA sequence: TGTGCCAGCAGCTTAGTGGGGACAGGGATGGATCTGTTTTTT. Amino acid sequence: CASSLVGTGMDLFF.

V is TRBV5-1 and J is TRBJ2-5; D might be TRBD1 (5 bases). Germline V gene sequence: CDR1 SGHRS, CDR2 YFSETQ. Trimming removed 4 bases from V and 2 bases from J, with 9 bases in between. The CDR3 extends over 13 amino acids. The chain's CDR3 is CASSPGFQETQYF. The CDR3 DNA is TGCGCCAGCAGCCCAGGGTTTCAAGAGACCCAGTACTTC. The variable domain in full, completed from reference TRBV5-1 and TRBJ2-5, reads KAGVTQTPRYLIKTRGQQVTLSCSPISGHRSVSWYQQTPGQGLQFLFEYFSETQRNKGNFPGRFSGRQFSNSRSEMNVSTLELGDSALYLCASSPGFQETQYFGPGTRLLVL.

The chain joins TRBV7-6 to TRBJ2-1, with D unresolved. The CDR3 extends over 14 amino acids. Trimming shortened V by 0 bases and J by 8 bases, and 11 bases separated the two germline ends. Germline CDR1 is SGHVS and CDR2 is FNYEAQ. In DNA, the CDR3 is TGTGCCAGCAGCTTAGCCCCAGTTTCCGATGAGCAGTTCTTC. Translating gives CASSLAPVSDEQFF.

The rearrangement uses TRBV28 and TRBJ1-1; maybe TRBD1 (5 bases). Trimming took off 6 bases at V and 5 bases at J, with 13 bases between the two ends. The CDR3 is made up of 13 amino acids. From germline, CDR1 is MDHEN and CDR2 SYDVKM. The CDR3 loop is CASRYRSGTEAFF. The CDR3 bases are TGTGCCAGCAGATACAGGTCTGGGACTGAAGCTTTCTTT.

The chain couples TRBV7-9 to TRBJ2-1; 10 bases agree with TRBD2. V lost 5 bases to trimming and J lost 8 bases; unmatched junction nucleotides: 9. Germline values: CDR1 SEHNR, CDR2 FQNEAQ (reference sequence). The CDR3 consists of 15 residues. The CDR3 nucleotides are TGTGCCAGCAGCGGAGGGGTAGCGGGGGGATATGAGCAGTTCTTC. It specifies CASSGGVAGGYEQFF.

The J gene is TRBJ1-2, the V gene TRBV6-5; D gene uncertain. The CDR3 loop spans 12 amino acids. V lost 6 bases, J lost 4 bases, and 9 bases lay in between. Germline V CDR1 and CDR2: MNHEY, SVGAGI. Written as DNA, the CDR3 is TGTGCCAGCAGCATTGGGCGCTATGGCTACACCTTC. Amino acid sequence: CASSIGRYGYTF.

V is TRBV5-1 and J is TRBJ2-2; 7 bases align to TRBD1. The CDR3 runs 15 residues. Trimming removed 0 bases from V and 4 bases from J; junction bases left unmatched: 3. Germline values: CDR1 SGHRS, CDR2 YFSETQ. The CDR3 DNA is TGCGCCAGCAGCTTGGGACAGGGAACCACCGGGGAGCTGTTTTTT. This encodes CASSLGQGTTGELFF.

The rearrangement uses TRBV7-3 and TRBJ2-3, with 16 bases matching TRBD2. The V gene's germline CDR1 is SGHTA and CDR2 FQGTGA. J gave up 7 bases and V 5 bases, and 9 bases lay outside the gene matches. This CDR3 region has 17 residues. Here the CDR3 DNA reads TGTGCCAGCAGCCCTCGGGGACTAGCGGGAGGGTGGAATACGCAGTATTTT. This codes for CASSPRGLAGGWNTQYF.

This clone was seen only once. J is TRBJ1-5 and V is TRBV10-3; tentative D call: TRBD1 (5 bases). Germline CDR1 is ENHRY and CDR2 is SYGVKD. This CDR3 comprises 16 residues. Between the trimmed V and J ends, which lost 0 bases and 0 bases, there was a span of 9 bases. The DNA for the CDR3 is TGTGCCATCAGTGAGTCCGACAGTAATAGCAATCAGCCCCAGCATTTT. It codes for CAISESDSNSNQPQHF.

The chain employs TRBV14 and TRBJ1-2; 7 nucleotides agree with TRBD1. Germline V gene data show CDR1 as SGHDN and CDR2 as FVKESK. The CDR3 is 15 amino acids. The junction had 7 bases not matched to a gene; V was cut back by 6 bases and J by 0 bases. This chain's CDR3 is CASSRQGLANYGYTF. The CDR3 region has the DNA TGTGCCAGCAGTAGACAGGGCCTAGCTAACTATGGCTACACCTTC.